This T cell receptor beta chain is drawn from a study of blood T cell repertoires in COVID-19 (dated by TCRdb to about 2020). Notes on the research overall: Samples covering the acute and convalescent phases of COVID-19 were provided by collaborators in the United States, Italy and Spain. Nearly every sample came with metadata listing a de-identified subject ID, COVID-19 status, age in years and sex. Deeply sampled blood TCRbeta repertoires from subjects exposed to, actively infected with, or recovered from COVID-19 were included in the dataset. The prospective study material was composed of cDNA or gDNA derived from T cells, B-cell-depleted T cells, or PBMCs. Samples were obtained from the ongoing ImmuneRACE study (first 160 participants) and from 1,254 subjects provided by 6 global collaborators. HLA class I and class II types, where available, came from metadata supplied by the sample provider rather than from assay-based typing. The repertoires were made available in a free public database intended to serve as a resource for research on the immune response to SARS-CoV-2.

Per the germline V gene, SGHDN is the CDR1 and FVKESK is the CDR2. From V the trimming removes 3 bases and from J it removes 2 bases, while the gene matches leave 5 bases of the junction unaccounted for. Taken from cysteine to phenylalanine, the CDR3 has 16 residues. Only the CDR3 portion is preserved as DNA: 48 bases, with reading frame beginning at the first base. This clone was counted a few times. The target of this receptor is not known. No base quality information exists; no much larger clone differs at one position. Broader findings and caveats from the paper: Clinical and demographic metadata were provided uncurated, with the amount varying by source and participant.

The immunoSEQ Assay, a bias-controlled multiplex PCR, was used to amplify TCRbeta CDR3 regions from genomic DNA. For the original study's pipeline: The number of nucleated cells in each sample was estimated by amplification of reference gene primers within the assay. Sequence reads were collapsed and filtered to measure the absolute abundance of every unique TCRbeta CDR3 rearrangement. For each sample, productive Simpson clonality was calculated by taking the square root of Simpson's diversity index across productive rearrangements. TCRdb carries this immuneACCESS record with in-frame sequences only. Its versions omit some clonotypes, under half of them owing to an unresolved V gene in the studies checked, with the rest unexplained. Clone size and V and J calls were adopted from that table, with D and trimming inferred from the DNA. The sample records 150,000 or so clones, almost 85% of which are singletons. 20% to 25% of the sample goes to the ten largest clones.

Whole blood was collected in K2EDTA tubes by collaborating institutions according to the institutions' own protocols. For TCRbeta analysis, collaborators shipped samples in one of three forms: frozen whole blood, isolated PBMCs, or DNA extracted from either of those sample types. The chain is made from TRBV14 and TRBJ1-3, with 9 junctional bases fitting TRBD1. This receptor was taken from a woman older than 75 with acute or convalescent COVID-19. Sequenced material: peripheral blood. The DNA sequence follows: TGTGCCAGCAGCCAGTACGGACAGGGGACTGGAAACACCATATATTTT. Its protein is CASSQYGQGTGNTIYF.